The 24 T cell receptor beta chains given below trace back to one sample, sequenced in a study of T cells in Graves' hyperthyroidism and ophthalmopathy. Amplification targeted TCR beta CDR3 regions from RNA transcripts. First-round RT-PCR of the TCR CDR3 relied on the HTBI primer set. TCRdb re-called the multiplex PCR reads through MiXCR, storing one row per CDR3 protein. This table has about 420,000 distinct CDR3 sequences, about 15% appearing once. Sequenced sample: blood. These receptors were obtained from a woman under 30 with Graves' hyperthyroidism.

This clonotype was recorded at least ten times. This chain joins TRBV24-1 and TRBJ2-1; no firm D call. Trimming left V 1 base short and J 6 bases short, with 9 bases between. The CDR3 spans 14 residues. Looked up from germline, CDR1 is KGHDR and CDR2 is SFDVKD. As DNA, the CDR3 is TGTGCCACCAGTGATTTCTCCGGTATCAATGAGCAGTTCTTC. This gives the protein CATSDFSGINEQFF.

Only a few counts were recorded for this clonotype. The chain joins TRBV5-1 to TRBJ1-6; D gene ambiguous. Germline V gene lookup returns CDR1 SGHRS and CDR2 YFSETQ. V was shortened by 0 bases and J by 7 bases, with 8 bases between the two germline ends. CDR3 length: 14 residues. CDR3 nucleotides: TGCGCCAGCAGCTTGGAGGCGGACAATTCACCCCTCCACTTT. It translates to CASSLEADNSPLHF.

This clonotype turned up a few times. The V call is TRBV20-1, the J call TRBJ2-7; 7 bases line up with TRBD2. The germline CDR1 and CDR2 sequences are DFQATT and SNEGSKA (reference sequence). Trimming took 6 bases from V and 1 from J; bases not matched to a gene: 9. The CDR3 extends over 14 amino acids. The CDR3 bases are TGCAGTGCATTACTCGGGGGGAGTTCCTACGAGCAGTACTTC. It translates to CSALLGGSSYEQYF.

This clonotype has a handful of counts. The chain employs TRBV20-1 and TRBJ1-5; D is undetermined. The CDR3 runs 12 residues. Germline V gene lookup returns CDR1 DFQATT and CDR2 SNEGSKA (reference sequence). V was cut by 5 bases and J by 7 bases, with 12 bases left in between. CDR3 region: CSAGRGEQPQHF. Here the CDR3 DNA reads TGCAGTGCTGGCCGGGGTGAGCAGCCCCAGCATTTT.

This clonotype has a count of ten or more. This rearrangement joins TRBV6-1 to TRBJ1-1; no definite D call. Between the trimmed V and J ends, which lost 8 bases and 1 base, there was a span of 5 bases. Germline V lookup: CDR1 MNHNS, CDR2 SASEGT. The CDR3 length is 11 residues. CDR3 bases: TGTGCCAGCCAGCCGAACACTGAAGCTTTCTTT. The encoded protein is CASQPNTEAFF.

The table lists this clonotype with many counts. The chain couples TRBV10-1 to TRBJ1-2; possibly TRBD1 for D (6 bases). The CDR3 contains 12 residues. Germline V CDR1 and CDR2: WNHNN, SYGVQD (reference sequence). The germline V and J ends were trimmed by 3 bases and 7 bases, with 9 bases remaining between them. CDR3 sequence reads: CASSDGQSGYTF. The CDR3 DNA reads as TGCGCCAGCAGTGATGGACAGTCTGGCTACACCTTC.

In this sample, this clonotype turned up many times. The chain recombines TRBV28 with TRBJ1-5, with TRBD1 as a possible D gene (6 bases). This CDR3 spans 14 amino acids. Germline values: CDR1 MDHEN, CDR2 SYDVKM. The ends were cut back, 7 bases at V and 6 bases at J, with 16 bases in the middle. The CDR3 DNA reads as TGTGCCAGCACCATAGGGGGTCAGTTTCAGCCCCAGCATTTT. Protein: CASTIGGQFQPQHF.

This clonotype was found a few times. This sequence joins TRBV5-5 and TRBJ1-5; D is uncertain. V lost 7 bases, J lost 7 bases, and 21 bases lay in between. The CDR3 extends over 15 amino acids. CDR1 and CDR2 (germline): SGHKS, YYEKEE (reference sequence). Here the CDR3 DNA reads TGTGCCAGCCAGAACGGTACCTCGGGTGAGCAGCCCCAGCATTTT. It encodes CASQNGTSGEQPQHF.

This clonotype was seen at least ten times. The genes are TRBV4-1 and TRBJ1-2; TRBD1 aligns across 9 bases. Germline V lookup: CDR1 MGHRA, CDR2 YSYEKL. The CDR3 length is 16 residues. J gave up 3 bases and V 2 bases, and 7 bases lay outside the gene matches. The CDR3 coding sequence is TGCGCCAGCAGCCAAAGTGGAACAGGGGGCGACTATGGCTACACCTTC. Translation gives CASSQSGTGGDYGYTF.

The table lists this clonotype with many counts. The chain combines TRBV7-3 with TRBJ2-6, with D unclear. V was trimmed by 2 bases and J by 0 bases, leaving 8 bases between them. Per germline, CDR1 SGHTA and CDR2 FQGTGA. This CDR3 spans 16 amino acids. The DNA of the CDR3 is TGTGCCAGCAGCTTACACCCCGGCTCTGGGGCCAACGTCCTGACTTTC. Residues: CASSLHPGSGANVLTF.

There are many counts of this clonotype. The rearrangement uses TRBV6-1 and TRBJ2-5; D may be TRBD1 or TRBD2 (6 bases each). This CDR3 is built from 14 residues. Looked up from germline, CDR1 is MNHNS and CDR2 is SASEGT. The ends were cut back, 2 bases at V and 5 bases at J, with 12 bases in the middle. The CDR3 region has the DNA TGTGCCAGCAGTGAATTTAGGAGGGGGGAGACCCAGTACTTC. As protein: CASSEFRRGETQYF.

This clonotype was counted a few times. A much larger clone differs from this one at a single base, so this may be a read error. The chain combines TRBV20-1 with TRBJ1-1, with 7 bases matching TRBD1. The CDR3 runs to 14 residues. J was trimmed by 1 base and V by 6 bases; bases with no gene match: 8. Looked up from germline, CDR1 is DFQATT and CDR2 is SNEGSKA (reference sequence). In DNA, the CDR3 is TGCAGTGCCGATCGGGACAGCAGGAACACTGAAGCTTTCTTT. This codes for CSADRDSRNTEAFF.

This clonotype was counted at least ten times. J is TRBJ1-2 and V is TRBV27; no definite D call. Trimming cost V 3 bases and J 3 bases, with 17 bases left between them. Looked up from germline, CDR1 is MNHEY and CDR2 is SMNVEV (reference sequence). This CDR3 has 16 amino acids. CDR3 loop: CASSFSVGEKDYGYTF. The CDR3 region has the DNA TGTGCCAGCAGTTTCTCCGTCGGGGAGAAGGACTATGGCTACACCTTC.

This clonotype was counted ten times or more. The CDR3 bases are TGCAGTGCTTTCTTAGGGGTGAACACTGAAGCTTTCTTT. Protein: CSAFLGVNTEAFF. The V call is TRBV20-1, the J call TRBJ1-1, with D possibly TRBD1 on 5 matching bases. The germline CDR1 and CDR2 sequences are DFQATT and SNEGSKA (reference sequence). V lost 5 bases to trimming and J lost 0 bases, with 10 bases between them. This CDR3 spans 13 amino acids.

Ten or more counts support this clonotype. The CDR3, as DNA: TGTGCCACCTCCTGGCCGGGCGGGCTTGGCTACACCTTC. Amino acid sequence: CATSWPGGLGYTF. V is TRBV24-1 and J is TRBJ1-2; D not resolved. Trimming left V 9 bases short and J 7 bases short, with 17 bases between. CDR1 is KGHDR, CDR2 SFDVKD, per germline. CDR3 size: 13 residues.

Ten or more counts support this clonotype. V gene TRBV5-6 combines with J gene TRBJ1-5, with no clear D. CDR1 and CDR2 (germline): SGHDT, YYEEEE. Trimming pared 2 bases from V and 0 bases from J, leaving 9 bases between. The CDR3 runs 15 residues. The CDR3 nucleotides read TGTGCCAGCAGCTTCGCGGGAACTAGCAATCAGCCCCAGCATTTT. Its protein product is CASSFAGTSNQPQHF.

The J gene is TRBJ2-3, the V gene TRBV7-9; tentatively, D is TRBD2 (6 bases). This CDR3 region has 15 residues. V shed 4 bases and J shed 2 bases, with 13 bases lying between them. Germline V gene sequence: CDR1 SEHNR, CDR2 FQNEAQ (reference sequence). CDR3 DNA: TGTGCCAGCAGCTACACCGGGACTGACACAGATACGCAGTATTTT. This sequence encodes CASSYTGTDTDTQYF. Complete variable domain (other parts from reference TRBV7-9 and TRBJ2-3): DTGVSQNPRHKITKRGQNVTFRCDPISEHNRLYWYRQTLGQGPEFLTYFQNEAQLEKSRLLSDRFSAERPKGSFSTLEIQRTEQGDSAMYLCASSYTGTDTDTQYFGPGTRLTVL.

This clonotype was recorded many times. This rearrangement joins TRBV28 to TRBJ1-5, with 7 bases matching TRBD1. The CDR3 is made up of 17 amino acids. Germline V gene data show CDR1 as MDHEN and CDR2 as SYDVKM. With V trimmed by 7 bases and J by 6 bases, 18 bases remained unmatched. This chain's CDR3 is CASNGQGGLGSGQPQHF. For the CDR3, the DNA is TGTGCCAGCAATGGACAAGGGGGCCTGGGTTCGGGTCAGCCCCAGCATTTT.

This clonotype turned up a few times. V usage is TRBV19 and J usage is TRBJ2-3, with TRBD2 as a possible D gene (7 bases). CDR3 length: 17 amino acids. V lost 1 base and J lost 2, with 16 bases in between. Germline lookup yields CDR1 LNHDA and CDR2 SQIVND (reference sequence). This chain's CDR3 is CASSIGNAGAVTDTQYF. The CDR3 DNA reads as TGTGCCAGTAGTATAGGGAACGCGGGGGCCGTCACAGATACGCAGTATTTT.

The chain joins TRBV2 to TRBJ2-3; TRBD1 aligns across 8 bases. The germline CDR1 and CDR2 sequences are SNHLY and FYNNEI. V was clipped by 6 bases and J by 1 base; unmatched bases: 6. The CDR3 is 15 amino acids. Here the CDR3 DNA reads TGTGCCAGCAGGGGACCGGGACAGGGCACAGATACGCAGTATTTT. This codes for CASRGPGQGTDTQYF.

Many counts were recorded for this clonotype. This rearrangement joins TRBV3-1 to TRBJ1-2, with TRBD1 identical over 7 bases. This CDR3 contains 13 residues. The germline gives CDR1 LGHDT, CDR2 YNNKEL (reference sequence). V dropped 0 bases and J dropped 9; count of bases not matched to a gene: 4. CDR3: CASSQEGGSRYTF. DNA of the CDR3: TGTGCCAGCAGCCAAGAAGGGGGCAGCCGCTACACCTTC.

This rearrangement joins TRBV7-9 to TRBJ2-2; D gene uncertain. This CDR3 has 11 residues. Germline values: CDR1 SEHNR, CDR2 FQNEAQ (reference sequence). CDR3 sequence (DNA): TGTGCAATTCCGAACACCGGGGAGCTGTTTTTT. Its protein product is CAIPNTGELFF. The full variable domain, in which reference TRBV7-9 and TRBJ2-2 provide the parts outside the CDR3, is DTGVSQNPRHKITKRGQNVTFRCDPISEHNRLYWYRQTLGQGPEFLTYFQNEAQLEKSRLLSDRFSAERPKGSFSTLEIQRTEQGDSAMYLCAIPNTGELFFGEGSRLTVL.

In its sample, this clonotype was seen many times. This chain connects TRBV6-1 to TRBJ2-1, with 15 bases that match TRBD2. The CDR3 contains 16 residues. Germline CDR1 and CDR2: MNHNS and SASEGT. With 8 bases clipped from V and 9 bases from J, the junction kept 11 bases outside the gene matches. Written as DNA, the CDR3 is TGTGCCAGCGAACCTAGGACTAGCGGGAGGGTGCCTGAGCAGTTCTTC. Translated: CASEPRTSGRVPEQFF.

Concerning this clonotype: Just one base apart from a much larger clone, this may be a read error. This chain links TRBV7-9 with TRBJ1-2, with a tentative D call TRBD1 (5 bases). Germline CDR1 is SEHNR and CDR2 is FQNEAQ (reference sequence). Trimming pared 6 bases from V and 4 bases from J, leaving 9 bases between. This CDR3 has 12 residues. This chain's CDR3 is CASSYDSYGYTF. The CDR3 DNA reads TGTGCCAGCAGTTACGACAGCTATGGCTACACCTTC. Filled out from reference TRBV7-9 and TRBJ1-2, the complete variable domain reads DTGVSQNPRHKITKRGQNVTFRCDPISEHNRLYWYRQTLGQGPEFLTYFQNEAQLEKSRLLSDRFSAERPKGSFSTLEIQRTEQGDSAMYLCASSYDSYGYTFGSGTRLTVV.